The 23 T cell receptor beta chains in this list originate from one sample, sequenced in a study of blood T cell repertoires in COVID-19. Using immunoSEQ multiplex PCR, the repertoire was profiled, and TCRdb retains in-frame clones only, with some absent. This table holds roughly 160,000 clones, around 83% found once. The source material was peripheral blood. These receptors were taken from a woman aged 70-85 years who had recovered from COVID-19.

V usage is TRBV11-2 and J usage is TRBJ1-1, with TRBD1 identical over 12 bases. CDR3 length equals 19 residues. Per the germline V gene, CDR1 is SGHAT and CDR2 is FQNNGV. V was pared by 1 base and J by 6 bases, with 15 bases of the junction left unmatched. The CDR3 sequence is CASSLVPPGQGALYPEAFF. CDR3 sequence (DNA): TGTGCCAGCAGCTTAGTCCCTCCGGGACAGGGGGCGCTTTACCCTGAAGCTTTCTTT.

J is TRBJ1-4 and V is TRBV6-2 or TRBV6-3, with TRBD1 identical over 9 bases. The germline gives CDR1 MNHEY, CDR2 SVGEGT. V lost 5 bases to trimming and J lost 7 bases; unmatched junction nucleotides: 5. The CDR3 loop spans 14 amino acids. The CDR3: CASSPGQGREKLFF. DNA for the CDR3: TGTGCCAGCAGTCCGGGACAGGGACGTGAAAAACTGTTTTTT.

This chain connects TRBV2 to TRBJ1-5, with D possibly TRBD1 on 5 matching bases. The V end was cut by 4 bases, the J end by 5 bases, with 9 bases between. The CDR3 loop spans 13 amino acids. Germline-derived CDR1 and CDR2 are SNHLY and FYNNEI. CDR3 DNA sequence: TGTGCCAGCAGTGGGGAAGGGGATCAGCCCCAGCATTTT. This translates into CASSGEGDQPQHF.

This clone has a single count. The chain uses TRBV11-3 and TRBJ1-1; the D is unclear. Trimming stripped 5 bases from V and 1 base from J, with 11 bases between. The CDR3 has 14 amino acids. Germline lookup yields CDR1 SGHNT and CDR2 YENEEA. This chain's CDR3 is CASSARAENTEAFF. The CDR3 DNA sequence: TGTGCCAGCAGCGCCCGAGCCGAGAACACTGAAGCTTTCTTT.

Comment on this clone: Distinct nucleotide sequences in the sample also encode this CDR3. J is TRBJ1-2 and V is TRBV3-1 (or the pseudogene TRBV3-2); D possibly corresponds to TRBD1 (5 bases). The CDR3 is 12 residues long. V lost 1 base to trimming and J lost 7 bases, with 7 bases between them. Germline-derived CDR1 and CDR2 are LGHDT and YNNKEL (reference sequence). CDR3 protein: CASSQVGGGYTF. The CDR3 coding sequence is TGTGCCAGCAGCCAAGTCGGGGGTGGCTACACCTTC.

This clone was counted only a few times. The chain combines TRBV29-1 with TRBJ1-2, with D possibly TRBD1 on 5 matching bases. The CDR3 has 12 amino acids. With 3 bases removed from V and 4 bases from J, the gap between germline ends came to 9 bases. Germline V gene data show CDR1 as SQVTM and CDR2 as ANQGSEA. CDR3 region: CSVEGEGYGYTF. The CDR3 nucleotides read TGCAGCGTTGAGGGGGAGGGCTATGGCTACACCTTC.

The chain is built from TRBV7-6 and TRBJ2-5; 8 bases are a match to TRBD1. V lost 4 bases, J lost 5 bases, and 0 bases stayed unmatched. Germline V gives CDR1 SGHVS, CDR2 FNYEAQ. This CDR3 has 12 residues. This chain's CDR3 is CASSYRGETQYF. CDR3 in DNA: TGTGCCAGCAGCTACAGGGGGGAGACCCAGTACTTC.

This sequence joins TRBV7-8 and TRBJ1-3; a weak D match, TRBD1 (5 bases). The CDR3 runs to 16 residues. Trimming removed 2 bases from V and 2 bases from J, with 13 bases in between. Germline CDR1 SGHVS, CDR2 FQNEAQ. The CDR3 here is CASSLSPGMAGNTIYF. As DNA, the CDR3 is TGTGCCAGCAGCTTAAGTCCAGGGATGGCTGGAAACACCATATATTTT.

The chain recombines TRBV18 with TRBJ1-4, with D unclear. Between the trimmed V and J ends, which lost 5 bases and 3 bases, there was a span of 10 bases. The CDR3 runs 14 residues. CDR1 KGHSH and CDR2 LQKENI come from the germline V gene. CDR3 region: CASSSGGANEKLFF. The CDR3, as DNA: TGTGCCAGCTCATCGGGTGGCGCTAATGAAAAACTGTTTTTT.

The V call is TRBV24-1, the J call TRBJ1-1; unclear D gene. V lost 3 bases, J lost 3 bases, and 13 bases lay in between. This CDR3 contains 15 residues. Germline V gene sequence: CDR1 KGHDR, CDR2 SFDVKD. CDR3 residues: CATSDARGGDTEAFF. As DNA, the CDR3 is TGTGCCACCAGTGATGCCCGCGGTGGAGACACTGAAGCTTTCTTT.

This rearrangement joins TRBV4-1 to TRBJ1-5, with D possibly being TRBD1 (5 bases). The germline gives CDR1 MGHRA, CDR2 YSYEKL. V was trimmed by 0 bases and J by 6 bases, leaving 15 bases between them. The CDR3 is 16 residues long. The CDR3 protein is CASSQDGRVGRQPQHF. CDR3 sequence (DNA): TGCGCCAGCAGCCAAGATGGCAGGGTCGGGCGTCAGCCCCAGCATTTT.

This chain joins TRBV5-1 and TRBJ2-5; D remains unclear. Looked up from germline, CDR1 is SGHRS and CDR2 is YFSETQ. Trimming took 0 bases from V and 7 from J, leaving 13 bases between them. This CDR3 contains 14 residues. The CDR3 nucleotides are TGCGCCAGCAGCTTGGCCGCCACTTCAGGGACCCAGTACTTC. Translation: CASSLAATSGTQYF.

The chain recombines TRBV3-1 (or the pseudogene TRBV3-2) with TRBJ1-1; 8 bases fit TRBD1. Germline loops: CDR1 LGHDT, CDR2 YNNKEL (reference sequence). Unmatched junction bases numbered 3, after V lost 6 bases and J lost 3 bases. CDR3 size: 13 residues. CDR3 in DNA: TGTGCCAGCAGGGACAGGGTGGACACTGAAGCTTTCTTT. As protein: CASRDRVDTEAFF.

This clone was detected only once. The gene calls are TRBV7-2 and TRBJ2-3; 7 bases align to TRBD1. The CDR3 is made up of 16 amino acids. Germline trimming cut 5 bases from V and 6 bases from J; bases unmatched to any gene: 14. The germline V gene has CDR1 SGHTA and CDR2 FQGNSA. This chain's CDR3 is CASSPRGTRWGDTQYF. CDR3 nucleotides: TGTGCCAGCAGCCCCAGGGGGACCCGGTGGGGGGATACGCAGTATTTT.

This clone was recorded once. The gene calls are TRBV7-3 and TRBJ1-1; D remains ambiguous. CDR3 length: 13 residues. V lost 5 bases, J lost 12 bases, and 19 bases lay in between. Per the germline V gene, CDR1 is SGHTA and CDR2 is FQGTGA. CDR3 DNA sequence: TGTGCCAGCAGCCCAAGTGGTCCGGGTTTGACTTTCTTT. This sequence encodes CASSPSGPGLTFF. Looking up the rest from reference TRBV7-3 and TRBJ1-1 gives the full variable domain: GAGVSQTPSNKVTEKGKYVELRCDPISGHTALYWYRQSLGQGPEFLIYFQGTGAADDSGLPNDRFFAVRPEGSVSTLKIQRTERGDSAVYLCASSPSGPGLTFFGQGTRLTVV.

The chain joins TRBV5-6 to TRBJ2-5; D is possibly TRBD2 (6 bases). The CDR3 sequence is 16 residues long. Trimming took off 2 bases at V and 5 bases at J, with 19 bases between the two ends. Germline CDR1 and CDR2: SGHDT and YYEEEE. CDR3 DNA sequence: TGTGCCAGCAGCTTCGGCGGGGCGGGCAGGGCGGAGACCCAGTACTTC. Translating it yields CASSFGGAGRAETQYF.

V gene TRBV18 combines with J gene TRBJ2-5; no definite D call. V was cut by 3 bases and J by 5 bases, with 7 bases left in between. From germline, CDR1 is KGHSH and CDR2 LQKENI. The length of the CDR3 is 12 residues. The CDR3 here is CASSPQRETQYF. The CDR3 coding sequence is TGTGCCAGCTCACCCCAGAGGGAGACCCAGTACTTC.

This clone was recorded once. The J gene is TRBJ1-5, the V gene TRBV5-1, with D perhaps matching TRBD1 (6 bases). CDR3 length: 16 residues. The V gene lost 4 bases and the J gene lost 6 bases, with 20 bases spanning the gap. Germline V gene lookup returns CDR1 SGHRS and CDR2 YFSETQ. The CDR3 DNA reads as TGCGCCAGCAGCCCCACCCCCACAGGGTCCGGTCAGCCCCAGCATTTT. It translates to CASSPTPTGSGQPQHF.

This clone showed up just once. The genes are TRBV5-5 and TRBJ2-2; 8 bases align to TRBD1. Germline V CDR1 and CDR2: SGHKS, YYEKEE (reference sequence). The CDR3 extends over 16 amino acids. V was clipped by 4 bases and J by 0 bases; unmatched bases: 5. The CDR3 region has the DNA TGTGCCAGCAGCCGACAGGGGTCCTCGAACACCGGGGAGCTGTTTTTT. Translation: CASSRQGSSNTGELFF.

The chain employs TRBV7-9 and TRBJ1-1; 12 bases agree with TRBD1. The J segment lost 1 base and the V segment lost 2 bases, leaving 2 bases of the junction unmatched. This CDR3 region has 16 residues. Germline-derived CDR1 and CDR2 are SEHNR and FQNEAQ (reference sequence). CDR3 region: CASSLMGQGANTEAFF. The CDR3 region has the DNA TGTGCCAGCAGCTTAATGGGACAGGGGGCGAACACTGAAGCTTTCTTT. Drawing the rest from reference TRBV7-9 and TRBJ1-1, the complete variable domain is DTGVSQNPRHKITKRGQNVTFRCDPISEHNRLYWYRQTLGQGPEFLTYFQNEAQLEKSRLLSDRFSAERPKGSFSTLEIQRTEQGDSAMYLCASSLMGQGANTEAFFGQGTRLTVV.

CDR3 nucleotides: TGTGCCAGCAGCGCCGGACAGGGGGCGCCCCGCGGGGAGACCCAGTACTTC. Its protein product is CASSAGQGAPRGETQYF. The chain couples TRBV7-3 to TRBJ2-5, with 11 bases that match TRBD1. Trimming cost V 5 bases and J 5 bases; bases outside gene matches: 13. Germline V CDR1 and CDR2: SGHTA, FQGTGA. This CDR3 has 17 residues.

The rearrangement links TRBV11-2 to TRBJ2-3; D is undetermined. This CDR3 has 16 residues. Trimming left V 6 bases short and J 1 base short, with 17 bases between. In germline, CDR1 is SGHAT, CDR2 FQNNGV. CDR3: CASSRFGGAGTDTQYF. CDR3 sequence (DNA): TGTGCCAGCAGTCGGTTTGGTGGTGCTGGCACAGATACGCAGTATTTT.

The rearrangement uses TRBV12-3 or TRBV12-4 and TRBJ1-1; D possibly corresponds to TRBD1 (6 bases). CDR3 length: 12 residues. The germline V and J ends were trimmed by 6 bases and 7 bases, with 12 bases remaining between them. The CDR3 DNA sequence: TGTGCCAGCAGATACGGACAGCTTGAAGCTTTCTTT. Amino acid sequence: CASRYGQLEAFF.